This entry lists 23 T cell receptor beta chains sequenced from one sample in a study of blood T cell repertoires in COVID-19. Method: immunoSEQ multiplex PCR; TCRdb's copy keeps in-frame clones and lacks some. Of 75,000 to 95,000 clones in the sample, around 82% were seen once. Material for sequencing was peripheral blood. The receptors come from a man between 60 and 75 years old with COVID-19, enrolled during active disease.

The rearrangement uses TRBV7-9 and TRBJ2-3, with 9 bases lining up with TRBD2. V lost 4 bases to trimming and J lost 5 bases; unmatched junction nucleotides: 7. Per the germline V gene, CDR1 is SEHNR and CDR2 is FQNEAQ (reference sequence). The CDR3 length is 15 residues. The CDR3 here is CASSSPAGGVDTQYF. CDR3 DNA sequence: TGTGCCAGCAGCTCACCAGCGGGAGGAGTAGATACGCAGTATTTT. The entire variable domain, with the rest obtained from reference TRBV7-9 and TRBJ2-3, is as follows: DTGVSQNPRHKITKRGQNVTFRCDPISEHNRLYWYRQTLGQGPEFLTYFQNEAQLEKSRLLSDRFSAERPKGSFSTLEIQRTEQGDSAMYLCASSSPAGGVDTQYFGPGTRLTVL.

The gene calls are TRBV14 and TRBJ2-7, with TRBD2 identical over 8 bases. The CDR3 consists of 15 residues. Germline V CDR1 and CDR2: SGHDN, FVKESK. Trimming took 6 bases from V and 7 from J; bases not matched to a gene: 14. The CDR3 DNA reads TGTGCCAGCAGTCTTCTCGGGGGGGGCACTCGGGAGCAGTACTTC. Translation: CASSLLGGGTREQYF.

V gene TRBV7-9 combines with J gene TRBJ1-3; D not certain. The CDR3 length is 15 residues. CDR1 and CDR2 from the germline V gene are SEHNR and FQNEAQ (reference sequence). Trimming cost V 1 base and J 2 bases, with 9 bases left between them. This chain's CDR3 is CASSLVGRAGNTIYF. The CDR3 DNA reads as TGTGCCAGCAGCTTAGTAGGGCGGGCTGGAAACACCATATATTTT.

V and J are TRBV5-4 and TRBJ2-5; TRBD2 is a possible D gene (7 bases). CDR1 SGHNT and CDR2 YYREEE come from the germline V gene (reference sequence). This CDR3 is built from 14 residues. V lost 5 bases, J lost 7 bases, and 18 bases lay in between. CDR3 region: CASRNPGGRGTQYF. The CDR3 coding sequence is TGTGCCAGCAGGAATCCGGGGGGCAGGGGGACCCAGTACTTC.

This chain connects TRBV2 to TRBJ1-5; 7 bases align to TRBD1. Germline V lookup: CDR1 SNHLY, CDR2 FYNNEI. The CDR3 is 15 residues long. J was trimmed by 2 bases and V by 7 bases; bases with no gene match: 8. The CDR3 DNA sequence: TGTGCCAGCACCAGGGACAGCCCAGGCAATCAGCCCCAGCATTTT. This sequence encodes CASTRDSPGNQPQHF.

The V and J genes are TRBV5-6 and TRBJ2-1; 16 bases map to TRBD2. Germline loops: CDR1 SGHDT, CDR2 YYEEEE. The V and J ends lost 2 bases and 7 bases, in that order; junction bases with no gene match: 9. The CDR3 is 18 amino acids. DNA of the CDR3: TGTGCCAGCAGCTTCGCCCTGGGACTAGCGGGGGGGTTAAATGAGCAGTTCTTC. It translates to CASSFALGLAGGLNEQFF.

This chain joins TRBV5-1 and TRBJ1-1; no definite D call. V lost 3 bases to trimming and J lost 4 bases, with 10 bases between them. This CDR3 spans 13 amino acids. Germline V gene sequence: CDR1 SGHRS, CDR2 YFSETQ. CDR3 nucleotides: TGCGCCAGCAGCTCGGCGGATATCACTGAAGCTTTCTTT. Encoded protein: CASSSADITEAFF.

V is TRBV30 and J is TRBJ2-1; D uncertain. The germline V gene has CDR1 GTSNPN and CDR2 SVGIG (reference sequence). Deletions cut 3 bases from V and 6 bases from J, with 9 bases between. CDR3 length: 12 amino acids. CDR3 bases: TGTGCCTGGAGCAGGTCCGTCAATGAGCAGTTCTTC. Translated, it gives CAWSRSVNEQFF.

The chain combines TRBV9 with TRBJ1-4; tentatively, D is TRBD1 (6 bases). This CDR3 has 14 residues. CDR1 and CDR2 (germline): SGDLS, YYNGEE. V lost 0 bases and J 8 bases, leaving 11 bases between the germline ends. The CDR3 spells CASSVGQGSEKLFF. The CDR3 bases are TGTGCCAGCAGCGTAGGGCAGGGGAGCGAAAAACTGTTTTTT.

The gene calls are TRBV7-9 and TRBJ2-1, with a weak D call TRBD1 (6 bases). V was pared by 7 bases and J by 5 bases, with 12 bases between. The CDR3 is 13 amino acids. Germline V CDR1 and CDR2: SEHNR, FQNEAQ (reference sequence). DNA of the CDR3: TGTGCCAGCATCCCACAGGGACACAATGAGCAGTTCTTC. Translation: CASIPQGHNEQFF.

This rearrangement joins TRBV18 to TRBJ2-7; 14 nucleotides agree with TRBD2. This CDR3 has 18 residues. Losses at the gene ends were 2 bases for V and 6 bases for J; bases not matched to a gene: 12. CDR1 is KGHSH and CDR2 is LQKENI in the germline V gene. The CDR3, as DNA: TGTGCCAGCTCACCATTAGGACTAGCGGGAGGAGCGGGAGGCGAGCAGTACTTC. Residues: CASSPLGLAGGAGGEQYF.

This clone came up once. The V and J genes are TRBV9 and TRBJ2-7, with 8 bases lining up with TRBD2. V lost 4 bases, J lost 7 bases, and 13 bases stayed unmatched. The germline V gene encodes CDR1 SGDLS and CDR2 YYNGEE. The CDR3 contains 15 residues. CDR3 loop: CASSLGLVGVGEQYF. CDR3 in DNA: TGTGCCAGCAGCTTGGGACTAGTGGGAGTCGGGGAGCAGTACTTC.

The genes are TRBV13 and TRBJ1-2; TRBD1 agrees at 7 bases. Germline loops: CDR1 PRHDT, CDR2 FYEKMQ (reference sequence). Losses at the gene ends were 5 bases for V and 4 bases for J; bases not matched to a gene: 4. The CDR3 runs 13 residues. The CDR3 protein is CASSGTAFYGYTF. In nucleotides, the CDR3 is TGTGCCAGCAGCGGGACAGCTTTCTATGGCTACACCTTC.

The chain carries TRBV5-1 and TRBJ2-1; the match to TRBD2 covers 8 bases. The germline CDR1 and CDR2 sequences are SGHRS and YFSETQ. V gave up 5 bases and J gave up 0 bases; unmatched junction bases: 7. The CDR3 sequence is 16 residues long. CDR3 nucleotides: TGCGCCAGCAGGGAAGCCGGGACTAGCTCCTACAATGAGCAGTTCTTC. As protein: CASREAGTSSYNEQFF.

As DNA, the CDR3 is TGCAGCTCCACGGTGGGGACTAGCGGAAACATTCAGTACTTC. Encoded protein: CSSTVGTSGNIQYF. V usage is TRBV29-1 and J usage is TRBJ2-4; 11 bases are a match to TRBD2. The V gene's germline CDR1 is SQVTM and CDR2 ANQGSEA. The V segment lost 8 bases and the J segment 6 bases; nucleotides outside the gene matches: 9. CDR3 length: 14 residues. Full variable domain (missing parts from reference TRBV29-1 and TRBJ2-4): SAVISQKPSRDICQRGTSLTIQCQVDSQVTMMFWYRQQPGQSLTLIATANQGSEATYESGFVIDKFPISRPNLTFSTLTVSNMSPEDSSIYLCSSTVGTSGNIQYFGAGTRLSVL.

The V call is TRBV5-4, the J call TRBJ2-1; 11 positions match TRBD2. The CDR3 is made up of 15 amino acids. The germline V gene encodes CDR1 SGHNT and CDR2 YYREEE (reference sequence). Trimming took 0 bases from V and 9 from J; bases not matched to a gene: 5. This CDR3 is CASSLVALAGAEQFF. CDR3 sequence (DNA): TGTGCCAGCAGCTTGGTGGCACTAGCGGGAGCTGAGCAGTTCTTC.

The V call is TRBV7-2, the J call TRBJ1-6; the D gene is possibly TRBD1 (6 bases). Looked up from germline, CDR1 is SGHTA and CDR2 is FQGNSA. The CDR3 runs to 16 residues. Trimming pared 5 bases from V and 6 bases from J, leaving 17 bases between. The CDR3 loop is CASSLTGAGANSPLHF. In nucleotides, the CDR3 is TGTGCCAGCAGCCTGACCGGGGCAGGGGCTAATTCACCCCTCCACTTT. The full variable domain, in which reference TRBV7-2 and TRBJ1-6 provide the parts outside the CDR3, is GAGVSQSPSNKVTEKGKDVELRCDPISGHTALYWYRQSLGQGLEFLIYFQGNSAPDKSGLPSDRFSAERTGGSVSTLTIQRTQQEDSAVYLCASSLTGAGANSPLHFGNGTRLTVT.

The gene calls are TRBV6-5 and TRBJ1-2; a weak D match, TRBD1 (5 bases). Germline-derived CDR1 and CDR2 are MNHEY and SVGAGI. V lost 3 bases, J lost 4 bases, and 15 bases lay in between. This CDR3 comprises 15 residues. The DNA for the CDR3 is TGTGCCAGCAGTTATTCCTCGGTAGGGGTCTATGGCTACACCTTC. This codes for CASSYSSVGVYGYTF.

Comments on this clone: A much larger clone is a single base away; this may be a read error. In the same sample, other DNA sequences code for this CDR3. The CDR3 nucleotides read TGTGCCCGCAGCTTGGGAGGGGGCGGGCGGGCCCTCCCTGGGTATTTT. Amino acid sequence: CARSLGGGGRALPGYF. This sequence joins TRBV5-5 and TRBJ2-3; D is tentatively TRBD1 or TRBD2 (7 bases each). CDR1 and CDR2 from the germline V gene are SGHKS and YYEKEE (reference sequence). This CDR3 region has 16 residues.

CDR3 DNA: TGTGCCAGCAGCCAGAGAATAGGCAGGGCTGGTGGCTACACCTTC. As protein: CASSQRIGRAGGYTF. The chain carries TRBV14 and TRBJ1-2, with D perhaps TRBD1 (5 bases). This CDR3 has 15 residues. Germline V gene data show CDR1 as SGHDN and CDR2 as FVKESK. V dropped 3 bases and J dropped 7 bases, with 18 bases sitting between them.

J is TRBJ2-1 and V is TRBV7-2; 11 bases align to TRBD1. The CDR3 has 16 residues. Per the germline V gene, CDR1 is SGHTA and CDR2 is FQGNSA. V shed 5 bases, J shed 3 bases, and the junction held 6 bases outside the gene matches. Here the CDR3 reads CASSGGGTGGYNEQFF. The DNA of the CDR3 is TGTGCCAGCAGCGGGGGCGGGACAGGGGGCTACAATGAGCAGTTCTTC.

The chain joins TRBV6-5 to TRBJ1-2, with D uncertain. Germline loops: CDR1 MNHEY, CDR2 SVGAGI. Trimming pared 6 bases from V and 1 base from J, leaving 6 bases between. The CDR3 spans 12 residues. This CDR3 reads CASRVGNYGYTF. In DNA, the CDR3 is TGTGCCAGCAGGGTCGGTAACTATGGCTACACCTTC.

The V and J genes are TRBV5-5 and TRBJ1-5; 11 bases line up with TRBD1. The CDR3 runs to 18 residues. Germline V gene lookup returns CDR1 SGHKS and CDR2 YYEKEE (reference sequence). The junction had 9 bases not matched to a gene; V was cut back by 2 bases and J by 2 bases. The CDR3: CASSFRPGQGGGNQPQHF. DNA for the CDR3: TGTGCCAGCAGCTTCCGGCCGGGACAGGGGGGCGGCAATCAGCCCCAGCATTTT.